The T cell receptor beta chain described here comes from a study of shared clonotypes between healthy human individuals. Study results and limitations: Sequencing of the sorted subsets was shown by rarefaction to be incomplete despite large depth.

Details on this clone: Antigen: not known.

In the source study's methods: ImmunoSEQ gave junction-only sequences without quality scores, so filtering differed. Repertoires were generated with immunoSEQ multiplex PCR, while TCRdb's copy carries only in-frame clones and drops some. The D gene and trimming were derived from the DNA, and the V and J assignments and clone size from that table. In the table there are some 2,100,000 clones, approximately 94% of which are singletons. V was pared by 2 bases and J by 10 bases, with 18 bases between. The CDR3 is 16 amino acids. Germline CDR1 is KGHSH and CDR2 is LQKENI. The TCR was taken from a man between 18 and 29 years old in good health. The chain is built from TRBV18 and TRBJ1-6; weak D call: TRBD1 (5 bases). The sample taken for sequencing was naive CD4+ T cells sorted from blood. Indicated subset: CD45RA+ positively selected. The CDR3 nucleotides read TGTGCCAGCTCACCAGTGCCGACAGTCGGTAACTCACCCCTCCACTTT. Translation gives CASSPVPTVGNSPLHF.